These 24 T cell receptor beta chains share one sample of origin, sequenced in a study of cytomegalovirus exposure and HLA in healthy donors. The study ran its PCR with 60 Vbeta and 13 Jbeta primers. The method was immunoSEQ multiplex PCR; TCRdb's version includes in-frame clones alone and lacks a portion of them. The sample has about 120,000 clones, roughly 9.9% seen once; the top ten hold less than 4%. Sequenced: PBMCs. The receptors shown here come from a man aged 25-40 years in good health and CMV-seronegative.

V gene TRBV7-9 combines with J gene TRBJ1-1; maybe TRBD1 (6 bases). Germline CDR1 and CDR2: SEHNR and FQNEAQ (reference sequence). With 0 bases removed from V and 1 base from J, the gap between germline ends came to 12 bases. The CDR3 totals 16 residues. The DNA of the CDR3 is TGTGCCAGCAGCTTAGCTCAGGGGAGGGCGAACACTGAAGCTTTCTTT. Its protein product is CASSLAQGRANTEAFF.

The rearrangement joins TRBV28 to TRBJ2-1; D unclear. Trimming left V 8 bases short and J 6 bases short, with 20 bases between. This CDR3 region has 15 residues. In germline, CDR1 is MDHEN, CDR2 SYDVKM. CDR3 region: CASSFWHPSSNEQFF. The DNA of the CDR3 is TGTGCCAGCTCCTTTTGGCATCCTTCTTCCAATGAGCAGTTCTTC. Supplemented by reference TRBV28 and TRBJ2-1, the full variable domain reads DVKVTQSSRYLVKRTGEKVFLECVQDMDHENMFWYRQDPGLGLRLIYFSYDVKMKEKGDIPEGYSVSREKKERFSLILESASTNQTSMYLCASSFWHPSSNEQFFGPGTRLTVL.

CDR3 protein: CASTSRHALGLGYTF. The CDR3 nucleotides are TGTGCCAGCACTTCGAGACATGCTCTCGGACTTGGCTACACCTTC. V usage is TRBV2 and J usage is TRBJ1-2; D remains unclear. V was cut by 7 bases and J by 7 bases, with 22 bases left in between. This CDR3 has 15 residues. The germline V gene encodes CDR1 SNHLY and CDR2 FYNNEI. Looking up the rest from reference TRBV2 and TRBJ1-2 gives the full variable domain: EPEVTQTPSHQVTQMGQEVILRCVPISNHLYFYWYRQILGQKVEFLVSFYNNEISEKSEIFDDQFSVERPDGSNFTLKIRSTKLEDSAMYFCASTSRHALGLGYTFGSGTRLTVV.

The chain combines TRBV6-5 with TRBJ1-3; 8 nucleotides match TRBD1. The CDR3 runs to 15 residues. Losses at the gene ends were 0 bases for V and 8 bases for J; bases not matched to a gene: 6. Germline V gene data show CDR1 as MNHEY and CDR2 as SVGAGI. CDR3 loop: CASSYSGQGIDTIYF. The CDR3, as DNA: TGTGCCAGCAGTTACTCCGGACAGGGAATAGACACCATATATTTT.

The chain joins TRBV10-3 to TRBJ2-7, with 11 bases fitting TRBD1. Germline values: CDR1 ENHRY, CDR2 SYGVKD. With 7 bases clipped from V and 4 bases from J, the junction kept 6 bases outside the gene matches. This CDR3 region has 14 residues. The CDR3 bases are TGTGCCATCACTATGGACAGGGGGCGTTACGAGCAGTACTTC. Protein sequence: CAITMDRGRYEQYF.

This clone was observed a handful of times. The sample carries other DNA sequences with the same CDR3. This chain joins TRBV12-5 and TRBJ2-7; 7 bases are a match to TRBD1. The CDR3 contains 13 residues. Germline values: CDR1 LGHNT, CDR2 FRNRAP. Unmatched junction bases numbered 6, after V lost 8 bases and J lost 2 bases. This CDR3 reads CASSGTEAYEQYF. The CDR3 coding sequence is TGTGCTAGTTCGGGGACAGAGGCCTACGAGCAGTACTTC.

The CDR3 loop reads CASSKGHPSTNEKLFF. Written as DNA, the CDR3 is TGTGCCAGCAGCAAAGGACACCCATCAACTAATGAAAAACTGTTTTTT. The gene calls are TRBV7-2 and TRBJ1-4; maybe TRBD1 (5 bases). This CDR3 is built from 16 residues. Germline CDR1 and CDR2: SGHTA and FQGNSA. Trimming cost V 5 bases and J 0 bases, with 13 bases left between them. The full variable domain, its missing parts supplied by reference TRBV7-2 and TRBJ1-4, is GAGVSQSPSNKVTEKGKDVELRCDPISGHTALYWYRQSLGQGLEFLIYFQGNSAPDKSGLPSDRFSAERTGGSVSTLTIQRTQQEDSAVYLCASSKGHPSTNEKLFFGSGTQLSVL.

This chain uses TRBV19 with TRBJ2-2; no clear D gene. CDR3 length equals 13 residues. Germline lookup yields CDR1 LNHDA and CDR2 SQIVND (reference sequence). Trimming pared 4 bases from V and 7 bases from J, leaving 10 bases between. DNA of the CDR3: TGTGCCAGTAGTACCTCGCCGAGCGGGGAGCTGTTTTTT. It specifies CASSTSPSGELFF.

This clone was counted between two and nine times. V and J are TRBV27 and TRBJ2-7; maybe TRBD2 (5 bases). Trimming cost V 0 bases and J 3 bases, with 9 bases left between them. This CDR3 contains 14 residues. Germline V gives CDR1 MNHEY, CDR2 SMNVEV (reference sequence). The DNA for the CDR3 is TGTGCCAGCAGTTTATCCCTAGGAGGCTACGAGCAGTACTTC. This gives the protein CASSLSLGGYEQYF.

This chain links TRBV30 with TRBJ2-5; 10 nucleotides align to TRBD2. Germline CDR1 GTSNPN, CDR2 SVGIG (reference sequence). This CDR3 is 18 amino acids long. With 2 bases clipped from V and 2 bases from J, the junction kept 14 bases outside the gene matches. The CDR3 region has the DNA TGTGCCTGGAGTCTAGGGGAATGGACTAGCGGATTACAAGAGACCCAGTACTTC. Translation: CAWSLGEWTSGLQETQYF.

This clone has a handful of counts. The chain has TRBV5-6 and TRBJ1-2, with 8 positions matching TRBD1. The ends lost 4 bases at V and 2 bases at J; junction bases unmatched: 13. The CDR3 contains 17 residues. Germline V CDR1 and CDR2: SGHDT, YYEEEE. CDR3 residues: CASSPLSGQGGNYGYTF. The CDR3 nucleotides are TGTGCCAGCAGCCCCCTGTCAGGACAGGGAGGGAACTATGGCTACACCTTC. The whole variable domain, remainder taken from reference TRBV5-6 and TRBJ1-2, is DAGVTQSPTHLIKTRGQQVTLRCSPKSGHDTVSWYQQALGQGPQFIFQYYEEEERQRGNFPDRFSGHQFPNYSSELNVNALLLGDSALYLCASSPLSGQGGNYGYTFGSGTRLTVV.

This clone turned up a few times. Other nucleotide sequences in the sample specify the same CDR3. The CDR3 loop is CASSSGTGGAETQYF. The DNA for the CDR3 is TGTGCCAGCAGTTCGGGGACAGGGGGCGCAGAGACCCAGTACTTC. The J gene is TRBJ2-5, the V gene TRBV27; 12 nucleotides align to TRBD1. CDR1 is MNHEY, CDR2 SMNVEV, per germline (reference sequence). There are 15 residues in the CDR3. J was trimmed by 4 bases and V by 4 bases; bases with no gene match: 4.

This clone was seen more than once but under ten times. The J gene is TRBJ1-2, the V gene TRBV11-2, with a possible D match to TRBD1 (5 bases). The germline V and J ends were trimmed by 5 bases and 1 base, with 11 bases remaining between them. Germline CDR1 and CDR2: SGHAT and FQNNGV. The CDR3 loop spans 14 amino acids. The CDR3, as DNA: TGTGCCAGCAGCCCTACCGGGGGTAACTATGGCTACACCTTC. Amino acid sequence: CASSPTGGNYGYTF.

This clone was seen a handful of times. The chain uses TRBV15 and TRBJ2-7; 8 bases are shared with TRBD1. Germline assignment: CDR1 LNHNV and CDR2 YYDKDF (reference sequence). CDR3 length: 18 amino acids. The V and J ends lost 5 bases and 4 bases, in that order; junction bases with no gene match: 19. CDR3 nucleotides: TGTGCCACCAGCGCCTACGTCCCCCTGACAGGGGTGGAATACGAGCAGTACTTC. Translated, it gives CATSAYVPLTGVEYEQYF.

This sequence joins TRBV18 and TRBJ1-5; D is unclear. This CDR3 is built from 14 residues. V shed 3 bases and J shed 0 bases, with 6 bases lying between them. Germline CDR1 is KGHSH and CDR2 is LQKENI. The CDR3 loop reads CASSPVPSNQPQHF. CDR3 in DNA: TGTGCCAGCTCACCCGTCCCTAGCAATCAGCCCCAGCATTTT.

The CDR3 DNA reads TGTGCCAGCAGCGTAAGGGACAGGGGGCGTCTGAGCACCGGGGAGCTGTTTTTT. It codes for CASSVRDRGRLSTGELFF. The rearrangement uses TRBV9 and TRBJ2-2, with 12 bases fitting TRBD1. CDR3 length equals 18 residues. The junction had 8 bases not matched to a gene; V was cut back by 1 base and J by 4 bases. The germline V gene encodes CDR1 SGDLS and CDR2 YYNGEE.

This clone was detected a few times. The chain has TRBV2 and TRBJ2-5, with a tentative D call TRBD1 (5 bases). The CDR3 is 12 amino acids. V dropped 6 bases and J dropped 2 bases, with 7 bases sitting between them. CDR1 SNHLY and CDR2 FYNNEI come from the germline V gene. CDR3 in DNA: TGTGCCAGCAGGACAGTACAAGAGACCCAGTACTTC. Its translation is CASRTVQETQYF. Drawing the rest from reference TRBV2 and TRBJ2-5, the complete variable domain is EPEVTQTPSHQVTQMGQEVILRCVPISNHLYFYWYRQILGQKVEFLVSFYNNEISEKSEIFDDQFSVERPDGSNFTLKIRSTKLEDSAMYFCASRTVQETQYFGPGTRLLVL.

There are a few counts of this clone. Other DNA sequences in the sample encode the same CDR3. This chain joins TRBV5-1 and TRBJ2-7, with a weak D call TRBD1 (6 bases). Germline V gene data show CDR1 as SGHRS and CDR2 as YFSETQ. Trimming shortened V by 2 bases and J by 3 bases, and 6 bases separated the two germline ends. This CDR3 is built from 12 residues. The CDR3 region is CASSLQGYEQYF. The CDR3 nucleotides read TGCGCCAGCAGCTTACAGGGCTACGAGCAGTACTTC.

This clone came up a few times. The gene calls are TRBV6-5 and TRBJ2-7; 9 bases are shared with TRBD1. This CDR3 has 14 amino acids. Germline V gene sequence: CDR1 MNHEY, CDR2 SVGAGI. The trim removed 6 bases at V and 4 bases at J, leaving 7 bases unmatched. CDR3 protein: CASRQPGQGYEQYF. In DNA, the CDR3 is TGTGCCAGCAGACAACCGGGACAGGGTTACGAGCAGTACTTC.

The sample holds a few counts of this clone. The J gene is TRBJ2-7, the V gene TRBV4-1; 7 nucleotides match TRBD1. V dropped 6 bases and J dropped 0; count of bases not matched to a gene: 8. Germline V lookup: CDR1 MGHRA, CDR2 YSYEKL. This CDR3 is 15 amino acids long. The CDR3 DNA reads as TGCGCCAGCAGGAACATCCGGGACAGCTCCTACGAGCAGTACTTC. This translates into CASRNIRDSSYEQYF.

This clone turned up a few times. The chain links TRBV7-2 to TRBJ2-7; 9 bases fit TRBD1. Germline CDR1 reads SGHTA; CDR2 reads FQGNSA. This CDR3 has 15 amino acids. The trim removed 5 bases at V and 3 bases at J, leaving 8 bases unmatched. The CDR3, as DNA: TGTGCCAGCAGCATAAATCGGGACAGGGTCTACGAGCAGTACTTC. Amino acids: CASSINRDRVYEQYF.

This clone was picked up a small number of times. This chain connects TRBV7-3 to TRBJ1-2, with 11 bases identical to TRBD1. V lost 2 bases, J lost 4 bases, and 3 bases stayed unmatched. The CDR3 contains 15 residues. Germline lookup yields CDR1 SGHTA and CDR2 FQGTGA. CDR3: CASSLGQGASYGYTF. The CDR3 nucleotides read TGTGCCAGCAGCTTAGGACAGGGGGCCAGCTATGGCTACACCTTC.

This clone was picked up a small number of times. The chain joins TRBV5-1 to TRBJ2-3; D is ambiguous. The CDR3 is made up of 11 amino acids. CDR1 is SGHRS and CDR2 is YFSETQ in the germline V gene. The ends were cut back, 1 base at V and 6 bases at J, with 3 bases in the middle. The CDR3 DNA sequence: TGCGCCAGCAGCTTGTCGGATACGCAGTATTTT. Protein product: CASSLSDTQYF.

This clone was observed a handful of times. The chain joins TRBV27 to TRBJ2-7, with 7 nucleotides matching TRBD1. CDR1 and CDR2 from the germline V gene are MNHEY and SMNVEV (reference sequence). The J segment lost 1 base and the V segment lost 6 bases, leaving 6 bases of the junction unmatched. This CDR3 is built from 14 residues. The CDR3 DNA reads as TGTGCCAGCAGCCGGGACAGACTTTCCTACGAGCAGTACTTC. Translating gives CASSRDRLSYEQYF.